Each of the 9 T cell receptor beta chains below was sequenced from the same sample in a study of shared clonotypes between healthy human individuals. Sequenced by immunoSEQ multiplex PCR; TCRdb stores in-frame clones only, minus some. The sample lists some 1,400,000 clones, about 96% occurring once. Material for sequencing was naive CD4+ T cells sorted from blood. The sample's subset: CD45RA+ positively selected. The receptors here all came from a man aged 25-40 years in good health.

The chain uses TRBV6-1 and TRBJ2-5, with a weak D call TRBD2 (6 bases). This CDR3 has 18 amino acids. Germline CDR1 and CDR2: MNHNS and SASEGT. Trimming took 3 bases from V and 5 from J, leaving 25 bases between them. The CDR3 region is CASSDRFGGVGLGETQYF. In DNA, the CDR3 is TGTGCCAGCAGTGACAGGTTCGGGGGAGTAGGGCTTGGTGAGACCCAGTACTTC.

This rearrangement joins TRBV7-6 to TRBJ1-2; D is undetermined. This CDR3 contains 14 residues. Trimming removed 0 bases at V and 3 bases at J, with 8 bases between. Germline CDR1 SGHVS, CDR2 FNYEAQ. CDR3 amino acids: CASSLADGDYGYTF. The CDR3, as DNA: TGTGCCAGCAGCTTAGCGGACGGGGACTATGGCTACACCTTC.

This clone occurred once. The CDR3 region is CASSVDAGVPYEQYF. In DNA form, the CDR3 reads TGTGCCAGCAGCGTAGATGCGGGAGTCCCCTACGAGCAGTACTTC. The chain carries TRBV9 and TRBJ2-7; 7 positions match TRBD2. After removal of 0 bases from V and 2 bases from J, the junction contained 5 bases not matched to a gene. The CDR3 is 15 residues long. CDR1 is SGDLS, CDR2 YYNGEE, per germline.

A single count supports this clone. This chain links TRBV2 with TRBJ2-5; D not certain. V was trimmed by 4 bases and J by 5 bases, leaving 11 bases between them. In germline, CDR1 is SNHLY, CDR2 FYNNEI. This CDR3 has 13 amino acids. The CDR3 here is CASSVNEGETQYF. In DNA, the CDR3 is TGTGCCAGCAGTGTCAATGAAGGGGAGACCCAGTACTTC. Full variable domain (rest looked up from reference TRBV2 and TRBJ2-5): EPEVTQTPSHQVTQMGQEVILRCVPISNHLYFYWYRQILGQKVEFLVSFYNNEISEKSEIFDDQFSVERPDGSNFTLKIRSTKLEDSAMYFCASSVNEGETQYFGPGTRLLVL.

The CDR3 is CASSSVDLGVYEQYF. The DNA of the CDR3 is TGTGCCAGCAGCTCAGTCGATCTTGGGGTCTACGAGCAGTACTTC. This chain connects TRBV7-2 to TRBJ2-7; no definite D call. This CDR3 is built from 15 residues. Trimming removed 4 bases at V and 3 bases at J, with 16 bases between. Germline assignment: CDR1 SGHTA and CDR2 FQGNSA.

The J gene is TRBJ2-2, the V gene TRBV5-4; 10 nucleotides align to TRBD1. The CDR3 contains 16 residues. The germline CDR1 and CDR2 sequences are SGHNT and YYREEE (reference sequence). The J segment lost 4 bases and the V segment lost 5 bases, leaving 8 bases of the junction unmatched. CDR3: CASRPSGTGATGELFF. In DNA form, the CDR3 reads TGTGCCAGCAGACCAAGTGGGACAGGGGCCACCGGGGAGCTGTTTTTT.

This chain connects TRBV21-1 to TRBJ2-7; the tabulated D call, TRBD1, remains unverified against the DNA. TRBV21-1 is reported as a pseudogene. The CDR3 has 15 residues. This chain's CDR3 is CASSNWTGRVYEQYF. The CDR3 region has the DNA TGTGCCAGCAGCAATTGGACAGGGAGAGTCTACGAGCAGTACTTC.

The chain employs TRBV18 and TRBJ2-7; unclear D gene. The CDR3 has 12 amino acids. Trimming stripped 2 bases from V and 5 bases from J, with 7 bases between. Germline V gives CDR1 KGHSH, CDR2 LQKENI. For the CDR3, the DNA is TGTGCCAGCTCACCAGGGTTCGACGAGCAGTACTTC. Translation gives CASSPGFDEQYF. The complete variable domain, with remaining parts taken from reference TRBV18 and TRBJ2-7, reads NAGVMQNPRHLVRRRGQEARLRCSPMKGHSHVYWYRQLPEEGLKFMVYLQKENIIDESGMPKERFSAEFPKEGPSILRIQQVVRGDSAAYFCASSPGFDEQYFGPGTRLTVT.

CDR3 sequence: CASSPRAGGTDTQYF. CDR3 nucleotide sequence: TGTGCCAGCAGTCCAAGGGCGGGGGGCACAGATACGCAGTATTTT. The chain employs TRBV2 and TRBJ2-3; 7 positions agree with TRBD2. Germline-derived CDR1 and CDR2 are SNHLY and FYNNEI. The trim removed 5 bases at V and 1 base at J, leaving 6 bases unmatched. The CDR3 extends over 15 amino acids. Using reference TRBV2 and TRBJ2-3 for the parts outside the CDR3, the full variable domain is EPEVTQTPSHQVTQMGQEVILRCVPISNHLYFYWYRQILGQKVEFLVSFYNNEISEKSEIFDDQFSVERPDGSNFTLKIRSTKLEDSAMYFCASSPRAGGTDTQYFGPGTRLTVL.